The 9 T cell receptor beta chains presented below share a single source sample, sequenced in a study of blood T cell repertoires in COVID-19. Method: immunoSEQ multiplex PCR; TCRdb's copy keeps in-frame clones and lacks some. The table lists about 190,000 clones, around 84% of them singletons, with around 19% in the top ten. The specimen was peripheral blood. These TCRs come from a human donor in a cohort sampled during active COVID-19.

This clone has a single count. CDR3 sequence: CASSLGELYGYTF. As DNA, the CDR3 is TGTGCCAGCAGCTTAGGGGAATTGTACGGCTACACCTTC. The chain uses TRBV5-6 and TRBJ1-2; possibly TRBD1 for D (5 bases). CDR3 length: 13 amino acids. Germline assignment: CDR1 SGHDT and CDR2 YYEEEE. Trimming cost V 2 bases and J 8 bases, with 13 bases left between them.

CDR3 region: CASSLEPRQGNTEAFF. CDR3 nucleotide sequence: TGTGCCAGCAGCTTAGAACCCCGGCAGGGGAACACTGAAGCTTTCTTT. The genes are TRBV11-3 and TRBJ1-1; tentative D call: TRBD1 (5 bases). The CDR3 loop spans 16 amino acids. Germline assignment: CDR1 SGHNT and CDR2 YENEEA. V was shortened by 0 bases and J by 1 base, with 12 bases between the two germline ends. Full variable domain (missing parts from reference TRBV11-3 and TRBJ1-1): EAGVVQSPRYKIIEKKQPVAFWCNPISGHNTLYWYLQNLGQGPELLIRYENEEAVDDSQLPKDRFSAERLKGVDSTLKIQPAELGDSAVYLCASSLEPRQGNTEAFFGQGTRLTVV.

The chain has TRBV19 and TRBJ1-5; D is perhaps TRBD1 (5 bases). CDR1 LNHDA and CDR2 SQIVND come from the germline V gene (reference sequence). V gave up 4 bases and J gave up 1 base, with 14 bases separating them. CDR3 length: 16 residues. The DNA for the CDR3 is TGTGCCAGTAGTAATGGACACCTCGGGAGCAATCAGCCCCAGCATTTT. Amino acids: CASSNGHLGSNQPQHF.

CDR3 nucleotide sequence: TGTGCCAGCAGCCGGGACATTTACACTGAAGCTTTCTTT. It is translated as CASSRDIYTEAFF. The chain is built from TRBV6-5 and TRBJ1-1; D is possibly TRBD1 (6 bases). The V gene lost 6 bases and the J gene lost 3 bases, with 11 bases spanning the gap. The germline gives CDR1 MNHEY, CDR2 SVGAGI. The CDR3 consists of 13 residues.

The chain employs TRBV28 and TRBJ2-7; the match to TRBD1 covers 7 bases. This CDR3 has 15 residues. Germline V CDR1 and CDR2: MDHEN, SYDVKM. Unmatched junction bases numbered 12, after V lost 5 bases and J lost 5 bases. The CDR3 reads CASSGAGGAYNEQYF. The CDR3 nucleotides read TGTGCCAGCAGTGGGGCAGGGGGAGCTTATAACGAGCAGTACTTC.

V usage is TRBV6-2 or TRBV6-3 and J usage is TRBJ2-2; possible D gene TRBD1, 6 bases. V was cut by 5 bases and J by 2 bases, with 12 bases left in between. The CDR3 is 15 residues long. CDR1 and CDR2 (germline): MNHEY, SVGEGT. The CDR3 DNA sequence: TGTGCCAGCAGTGGGGGCGGAATAAACACCGGGGAGCTGTTTTTT. Amino acid sequence: CASSGGGINTGELFF.

The chain has TRBV7-3 and TRBJ2-3, with D tentatively TRBD1 (7 bases). The CDR3 is 14 residues long. Germline V gene lookup returns CDR1 SGHTA and CDR2 FQGTGA. V was cut by 5 bases and J by 9 bases, with 18 bases left in between. CDR3 DNA: TGTGCCAGCAGCGGAGACAGGGCCGGGGGCACGCAGTATTTT. It translates to CASSGDRAGGTQYF.

The chain is built from TRBV11-2 and TRBJ2-2; D unresolved. Per the germline V gene, CDR1 is SGHAT and CDR2 is FQNNGV. The CDR3 is 13 residues long. The V end lost 3 bases, the J end lost 3 bases, and 5 bases lay between the germline ends. This CDR3 reads CASSFADTGELFF. CDR3 DNA sequence: TGTGCCAGCAGCTTTGCGGACACCGGGGAGCTGTTTTTT.

The V call is TRBV9, the J call TRBJ2-1; 8 bases match TRBD1. V trimming: 7 bases; J trimming: 2 bases; junction bases outside the gene matches: 11. CDR3 length: 16 amino acids. CDR1 is SGDLS, CDR2 YYNGEE, per germline. CDR3 in amino acids: CASSGTGTGTYNEQFF. The CDR3 nucleotides are TGTGCCAGCTCCGGTACCGGGACAGGTACCTACAATGAGCAGTTCTTC.